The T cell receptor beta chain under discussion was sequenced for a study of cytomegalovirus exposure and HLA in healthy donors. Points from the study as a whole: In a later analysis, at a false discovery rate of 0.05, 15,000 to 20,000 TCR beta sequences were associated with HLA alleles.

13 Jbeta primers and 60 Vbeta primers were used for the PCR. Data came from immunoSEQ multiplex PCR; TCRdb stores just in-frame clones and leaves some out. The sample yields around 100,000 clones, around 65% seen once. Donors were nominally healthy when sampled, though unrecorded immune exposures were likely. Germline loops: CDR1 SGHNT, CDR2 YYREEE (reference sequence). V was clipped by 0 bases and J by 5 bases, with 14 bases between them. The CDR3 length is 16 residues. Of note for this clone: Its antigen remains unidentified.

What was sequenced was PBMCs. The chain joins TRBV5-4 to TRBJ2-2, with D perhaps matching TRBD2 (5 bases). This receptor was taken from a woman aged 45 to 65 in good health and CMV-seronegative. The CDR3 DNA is TGTGCCAGCAGCTTGGCCCTAGCCGTGGGGACCGGGGAGCTGTTTTTT. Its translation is CASSLALAVGTGELFF.